One sample yielded the 8 T cell receptor beta chains listed below, sequenced in a study of blood T cells in healthy people across ages. Using a J-beta primer mix together with a sample-barcoded 5' primer, a second PCR was run for about 6 to 12 cycles. Each CDR3 protein is one row after TCRdb ran MiXCR on the 5' RACE reads. This sample yields 1.5 million to 2 million distinct CDR3 sequences, of which roughly two fifths are seen a single time; about 21% belongs to the top ten. Source material: blood. Source of these receptors: a human donor in good health.

This clonotype has only a few counts. This chain links TRBV7-9 with TRBJ2-3, with 8 bases that match TRBD2. V was clipped by 1 base and J by 2 bases; unmatched bases: 17. From germline, CDR1 is SEHNR and CDR2 FQNEAQ (reference sequence). The CDR3 spans 20 residues. In DNA form, the CDR3 reads TGTGCCAGCAGCTTAGACTCGGCCCTATCCAGCGGGGGATTCACAGATACGCAGTATTTT. Translated: CASSLDSALSSGGFTDTQYF.

The J gene is TRBJ2-7, the V gene TRBV21-1. TRBV21-1 has pseudogene status. The CDR3 is 16 residues long. The chain's CDR3 is CASSKARPYHSYEQYF. The CDR3 coding sequence is TGTGCCAGCAGCAAAGCGCGGCCGTACCACTCCTACGAGCAGTACTTC.

The CDR3 region is CASGLRAGGLYNEQFF. In DNA form, the CDR3 reads TGTGCCAGCGGACTGAGAGCGGGGGGCCTCTACAATGAGCAGTTCTTC. The chain couples TRBV12-3 or TRBV12-4 to TRBJ2-1, with 9 bases lining up with TRBD2. The CDR3 is 16 amino acids. The ends lost 8 bases at V and 3 bases at J; junction bases unmatched: 11.

This clonotype was recorded many times. The CDR3: CASSLAGTSGYEQYF. The CDR3 nucleotides read TGTGCCAGCAGCTTAGCCGGCACTAGCGGATACGAGCAGTACTTC. The chain has TRBV11-1 and TRBJ2-7, with TRBD2 identical over 8 bases. Looked up from germline, CDR1 is SGHAT and CDR2 is FQDESV (reference sequence). The J segment lost 4 bases and the V segment lost 0 bases, leaving 5 bases of the junction unmatched. The CDR3 covers 15 residues.

The rearrangement links TRBV7-9 to TRBJ1-2; perhaps TRBD1 as D (6 bases). This CDR3 is built from 15 residues. Germline assignment: CDR1 SEHNR and CDR2 FQNEAQ (reference sequence). Trimming removed 2 bases at V and 6 bases at J, with 16 bases between. The CDR3 spells CASSLTGLTADGYTF. Written as DNA, the CDR3 is TGTGCCAGCAGCTTAACAGGGTTAACCGCAGATGGCTACACCTTC.

The rearrangement joins TRBV29-1 to TRBJ2-5, with TRBD1 matching 10 bases. The J call may not be correct, given that the DNA end is closer to TRBJ2-7. The germline gives CDR1 SQVTM, CDR2 ANQGSEA. This CDR3 has 15 residues. The CDR3 bases are TGCAGCGTTGGCCACTCCGGGACAGGGGACTACGAGCAGTACTTC. Translated, it gives CSVGHSGTGDYEQYF.

The gene calls are TRBV5-1 and TRBJ2-3; D uncertain. Germline CDR1 reads SGHRS; CDR2 reads YFSETQ. The ends were cut back, 4 bases at V and 1 base at J, with 13 bases in the middle. The CDR3 length is 15 residues. In nucleotides, the CDR3 is TGCGCCAGCAGCCTCCAACCGGGTCGCACAGATACGCAGTATTTT. Its protein product is CASSLQPGRTDTQYF.

The table lists this clonotype with a few counts. The chain couples TRBV28 to TRBJ1-6, with D possibly TRBD1 on 6 matching bases. From germline, CDR1 is MDHEN and CDR2 SYDVKM. The CDR3 consists of 18 residues. Trimming removed 8 bases at V and 4 bases at J, with 24 bases between. This CDR3 reads CASRHEPRGAGYNSPLHF. The CDR3 nucleotides are TGTGCCAGCCGACATGAGCCCAGGGGAGCAGGTTATAATTCACCCCTCCACTTT.